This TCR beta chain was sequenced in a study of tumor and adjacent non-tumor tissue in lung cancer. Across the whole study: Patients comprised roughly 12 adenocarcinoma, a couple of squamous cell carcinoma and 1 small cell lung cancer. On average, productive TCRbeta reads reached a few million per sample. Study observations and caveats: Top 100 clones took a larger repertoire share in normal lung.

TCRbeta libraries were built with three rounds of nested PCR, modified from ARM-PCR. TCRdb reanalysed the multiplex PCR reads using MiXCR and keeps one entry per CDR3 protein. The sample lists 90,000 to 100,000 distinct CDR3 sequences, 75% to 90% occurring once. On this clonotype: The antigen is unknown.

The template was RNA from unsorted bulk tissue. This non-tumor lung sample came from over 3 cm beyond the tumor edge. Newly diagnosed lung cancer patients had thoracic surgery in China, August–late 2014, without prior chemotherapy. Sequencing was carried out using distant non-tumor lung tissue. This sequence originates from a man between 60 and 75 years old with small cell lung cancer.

The CDR3 sequence: CASSETLAGGRDTQYF. The CDR3 DNA reads as TGTGCCAGCAGTGAGACCTTAGCGGGAGGGCGCGATACGCAGTATTTT. The rearrangement uses TRBV6-1 and TRBJ2-3, with 11 bases aligning to TRBD2. There are 16 residues in the CDR3. From germline, CDR1 is MNHNS and CDR2 SASEGT. Trimming took 3 bases from V and 6 from J; bases not matched to a gene: 8.